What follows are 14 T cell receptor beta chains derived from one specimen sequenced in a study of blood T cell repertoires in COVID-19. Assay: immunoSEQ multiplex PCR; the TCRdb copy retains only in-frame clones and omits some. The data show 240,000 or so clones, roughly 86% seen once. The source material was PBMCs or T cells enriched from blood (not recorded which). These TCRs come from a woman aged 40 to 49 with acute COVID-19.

In DNA, the CDR3 is TGCAGCGGAAGGGTGGGGCCGAACACTGAAGCTTTCTTT. This codes for CSGRVGPNTEAFF. V usage is TRBV29-1 and J usage is TRBJ1-1, with a weak D call TRBD1 (5 bases). Germline-derived CDR1 and CDR2 are SQVTM and ANQGSEA. The CDR3 is 13 residues long. V lost 7 bases and J 1 base, leaving 13 bases between the germline ends.

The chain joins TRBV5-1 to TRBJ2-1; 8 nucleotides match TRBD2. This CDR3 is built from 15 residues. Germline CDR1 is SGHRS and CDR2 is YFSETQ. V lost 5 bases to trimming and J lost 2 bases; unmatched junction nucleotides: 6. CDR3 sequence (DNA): TGCGCCAGCAGGTCTACTAGCGGAGCCTACAATGAGCAGTTCTTC. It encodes CASRSTSGAYNEQFF.

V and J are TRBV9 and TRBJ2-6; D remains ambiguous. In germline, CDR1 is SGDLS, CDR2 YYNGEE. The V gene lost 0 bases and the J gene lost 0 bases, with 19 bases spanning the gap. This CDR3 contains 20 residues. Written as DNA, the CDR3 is TGTGCCAGCAGCGTAGCCCCGGAGCCGCCGACCCACTCTGGGGCCAACGTCCTGACTTTC. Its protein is CASSVAPEPPTHSGANVLTF. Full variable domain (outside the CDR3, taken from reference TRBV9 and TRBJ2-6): DSGVTQTPKHLITATGQRVTLRCSPRSGDLSVYWYQQSLDQGLQFLIQYYNGEERAKGNILERFSAQQFPDLHSELNLSSLELGDSALYFCASSVAPEPPTHSGANVLTFGAGSRLTVL.

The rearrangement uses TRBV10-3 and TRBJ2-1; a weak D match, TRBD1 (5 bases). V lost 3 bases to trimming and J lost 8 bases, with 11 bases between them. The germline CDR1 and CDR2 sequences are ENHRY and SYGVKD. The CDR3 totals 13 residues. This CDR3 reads CAISDDSGDEQFF. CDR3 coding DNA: TGTGCCATCAGTGATGACAGTGGCGATGAGCAGTTCTTC.

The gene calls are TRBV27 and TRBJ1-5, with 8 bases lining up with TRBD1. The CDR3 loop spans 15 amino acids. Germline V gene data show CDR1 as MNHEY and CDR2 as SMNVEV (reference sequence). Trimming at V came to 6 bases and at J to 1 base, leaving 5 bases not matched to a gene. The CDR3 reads CASRSTGGSNQPQHF. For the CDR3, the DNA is TGTGCCAGCAGATCAACAGGGGGGAGCAATCAGCCCCAGCATTTT.

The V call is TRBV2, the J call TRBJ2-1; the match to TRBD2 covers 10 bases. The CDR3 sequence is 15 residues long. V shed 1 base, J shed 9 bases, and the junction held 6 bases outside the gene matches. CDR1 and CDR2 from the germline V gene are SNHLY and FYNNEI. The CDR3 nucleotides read TGTGCCAGCAGTGAAGAAGCGGGAGGGCTTAGTGAGCAGTTCTTC. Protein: CASSEEAGGLSEQFF.

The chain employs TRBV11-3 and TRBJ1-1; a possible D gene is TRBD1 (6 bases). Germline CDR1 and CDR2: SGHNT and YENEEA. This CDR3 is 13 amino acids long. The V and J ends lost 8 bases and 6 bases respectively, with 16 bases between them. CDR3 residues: CASQGRGRAEAFF. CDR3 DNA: TGTGCCAGCCAGGGCAGGGGCCGGGCTGAAGCTTTCTTT.

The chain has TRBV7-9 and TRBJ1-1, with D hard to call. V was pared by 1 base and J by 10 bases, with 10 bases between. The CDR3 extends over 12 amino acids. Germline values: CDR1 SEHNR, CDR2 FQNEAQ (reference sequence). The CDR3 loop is CASSLGEIAAFF. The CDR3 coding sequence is TGTGCCAGCAGCTTAGGGGAGATAGCAGCTTTCTTT.

The CDR3 protein is CASSFSGTGSLSGNTIYF. CDR3 in DNA: TGTGCCAGCAGCTTTTCCGGGACAGGTTCCCTCTCTGGAAACACCATATATTTT. The chain links TRBV21-1 to TRBJ1-3; the tabulated D call, TRBD1, remains unverified against the DNA. TRBV21-1 is designated a pseudogene. CDR3 length: 18 residues.

CDR3 in DNA: TGCGCCAGCAGCCCAGTTACAGGGATTGGGAATTCACCCCTCCACTTT. Protein sequence: CASSPVTGIGNSPLHF. V usage is TRBV5-1 and J usage is TRBJ1-6, with TRBD1 as a possible D gene (6 bases). The CDR3 contains 16 residues. Germline CDR1 is SGHRS and CDR2 is YFSETQ. Trimming stripped 4 bases from V and 7 bases from J, with 18 bases between. The full variable domain, completed using reference TRBV5-1 and TRBJ1-6, is KAGVTQTPRYLIKTRGQQVTLSCSPISGHRSVSWYQQTPGQGLQFLFEYFSETQRNKGNFPGRFSGRQFSNSRSEMNVSTLELGDSALYLCASSPVTGIGNSPLHFGNGTRLTVT.

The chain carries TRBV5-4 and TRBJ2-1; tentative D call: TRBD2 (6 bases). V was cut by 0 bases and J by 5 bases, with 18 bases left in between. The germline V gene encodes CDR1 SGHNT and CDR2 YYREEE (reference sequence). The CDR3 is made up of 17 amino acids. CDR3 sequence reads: CASSLEGLHLFNNEQFF. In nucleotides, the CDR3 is TGTGCCAGCAGCTTGGAGGGACTGCACCTCTTCAACAATGAGCAGTTCTTC.

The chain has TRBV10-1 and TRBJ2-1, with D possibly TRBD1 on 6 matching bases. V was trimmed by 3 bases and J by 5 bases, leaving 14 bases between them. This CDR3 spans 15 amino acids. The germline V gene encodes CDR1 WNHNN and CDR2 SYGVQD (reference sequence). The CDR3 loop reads CASSDRDKIDNEQFF. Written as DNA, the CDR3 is TGCGCCAGCAGTGATCGGGACAAAATAGACAATGAGCAGTTCTTC.

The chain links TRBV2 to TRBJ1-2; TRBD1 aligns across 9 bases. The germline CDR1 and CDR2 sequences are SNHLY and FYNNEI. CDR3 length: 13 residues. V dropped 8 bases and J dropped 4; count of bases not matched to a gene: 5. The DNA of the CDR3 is TGTGCCAGCCGGACAGGGGTGGCCTATGGCTACACCTTC. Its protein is CASRTGVAYGYTF.

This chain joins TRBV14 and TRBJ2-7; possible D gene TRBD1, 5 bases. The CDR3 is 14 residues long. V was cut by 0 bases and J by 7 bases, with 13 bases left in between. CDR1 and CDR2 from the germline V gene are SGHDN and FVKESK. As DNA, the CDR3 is TGTGCCAGCAGCCAAGACCGACAGCTAGGTGAGCAGTACTTC. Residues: CASSQDRQLGEQYF. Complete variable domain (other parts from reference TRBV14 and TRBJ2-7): EAGVTQFPSHSVIEKGQTVTLRCDPISGHDNLYWYRRVMGKEIKFLLHFVKESKQDESGMPNNRFLAERTGGTYSTLKVQPAELEDSGVYFCASSQDRQLGEQYFGPGTRLTVT.